The 27 T cell receptor beta chains in this list originate from one sample, sequenced in a study of blood T cell repertoires in COVID-19. Measured with immunoSEQ multiplex PCR; TCRdb has only the in-frame clones, and not every one. The data show some 70,000 clones, with 76% seen just once and 15% held by the top ten. Sequencing was done on a sample of peripheral blood. The receptor set was obtained from a man aged 55-75 years with COVID-19, enrolled during active disease.

The rearrangement joins TRBV2 to TRBJ1-1; possible D gene TRBD1, 6 bases. The V end was cut by 7 bases, the J end by 5 bases, with 17 bases between. The CDR3 runs to 14 residues. Looked up from germline, CDR1 is SNHLY and CDR2 is FYNNEI. The DNA for the CDR3 is TGTGCCAGCAAAGAAACAGGGAGCCAAACTGAAGCTTTCTTT. It codes for CASKETGSQTEAFF.

The chain links TRBV5-1 to TRBJ2-7; possibly TRBD2 for D (7 bases). CDR1 is SGHRS, CDR2 YFSETQ, per germline. The CDR3 is 14 amino acids. V lost 4 bases and J lost 3, with 14 bases in between. CDR3 residues: CASSSGTSFYEQYF. DNA of the CDR3: TGCGCCAGCAGCAGCGGGACATCATTCTACGAGCAGTACTTC.

This chain uses TRBV5-6 with TRBJ1-3; the match to TRBD1 covers 9 bases. CDR1 and CDR2 (germline): SGHDT, YYEEEE. V gave up 4 bases and J gave up 10 bases; unmatched junction bases: 6. This CDR3 is 13 amino acids long. The DNA of the CDR3 is TGTGCCAGCAGCCAGGGACAGGGTATAACCATATATTTT. As protein: CASSQGQGITIYF.

The chain is built from TRBV19 and TRBJ2-5; weak D call: TRBD1 (5 bases). The V end was cut by 3 bases, the J end by 5 bases, with 13 bases between. This CDR3 is 14 amino acids long. Germline CDR1 and CDR2: LNHDA and SQIVND (reference sequence). CDR3 amino acids: CASSIGAVPETQYF. The CDR3 region has the DNA TGTGCCAGTAGTATTGGGGCCGTTCCGGAGACCCAGTACTTC.

The rearrangement joins TRBV6-2 or TRBV6-3 to TRBJ2-6, with TRBD1 matching over 10 bases. V shed 0 bases, J shed 0 bases, and the junction held 8 bases outside the gene matches. The CDR3 spans 20 residues. Germline CDR1 is MNHEY and CDR2 is SVGEGT. The CDR3, as DNA: TGTGCCAGCAGTTACTCGAGAAAGGGACAGGGGAGCTCTGGGGCCAACGTCCTGACTTTC. It yields the protein CASSYSRKGQGSSGANVLTF.

The J gene is TRBJ2-5, the V gene TRBV5-4; D ambiguous. V gave up 2 bases and J gave up 0 bases, with 8 bases separating them. CDR3 length: 14 amino acids. CDR1 and CDR2 (germline): SGHNT, YYREEE (reference sequence). The CDR3 DNA reads as TGTGCCAGCAGCTTTAAAACAGACCAAGAGACCCAGTACTTC. Translated: CASSFKTDQETQYF.

The CDR3 region has the DNA TGTGCCAGCAGCCGACTATCGGACAGGATCTACGAGCAGTACTTC. It yields the protein CASSRLSDRIYEQYF. The chain joins TRBV5-6 to TRBJ2-7, with 7 bases aligning to TRBD1. The length of the CDR3 is 15 residues. Germline V gene data show CDR1 as SGHDT and CDR2 as YYEEEE. The V segment lost 4 bases and the J segment 3 bases; nucleotides outside the gene matches: 10.

CDR3 nucleotides: TGCGCCAGCAGCCTGGGACTAGCGGGAGGGCTCTACGAGCAGTACTTC. It yields the protein CASSLGLAGGLYEQYF. The V gene is TRBV4-1, the J gene TRBJ2-7; 16 nucleotides align to TRBD2. V lost 4 bases and J lost 3; bases outside the gene matches: 3. Germline V gives CDR1 MGHRA, CDR2 YSYEKL. The CDR3 is made up of 16 amino acids.

This clone appeared once. The V and J genes are TRBV9 and TRBJ2-1, with TRBD2 identical over 9 bases. The CDR3 totals 13 residues. Germline V gene sequence: CDR1 SGDLS, CDR2 YYNGEE. V shed 2 bases, J shed 9 bases, and the junction held 3 bases outside the gene matches. The CDR3 here is CASSVREGAEQFF. The CDR3 nucleotides are TGTGCCAGCAGCGTGCGGGAGGGGGCTGAGCAGTTCTTC. Combining the CDR3 with reference TRBV9 and TRBJ2-1 gives the whole variable domain DSGVTQTPKHLITATGQRVTLRCSPRSGDLSVYWYQQSLDQGLQFLIQYYNGEERAKGNILERFSAQQFPDLHSELNLSSLELGDSALYFCASSVREGAEQFFGPGTRLTVL.

The rearrangement uses TRBV28 and TRBJ2-6; TRBD2 matches 9 bases. The J segment lost 0 bases and the V segment lost 7 bases, leaving 7 bases of the junction unmatched. Per germline, CDR1 MDHEN and CDR2 SYDVKM. This CDR3 has 17 amino acids. The CDR3 nucleotides read TGTGCCAGCACCAGCGGGGGGTCCCTCTCTGGGGCCAACGTCCTGACTTTC. This gives the protein CASTSGGSLSGANVLTF.

In this sample, this clone turned up a few times. This chain uses TRBV2 with TRBJ2-1; D might be TRBD1 (6 bases). The CDR3 is made up of 13 amino acids. V was clipped by 1 base and J by 6 bases, with 7 bases between them. The germline V gene encodes CDR1 SNHLY and CDR2 FYNNEI. CDR3 residues: CASSEGTVNEQFF. The CDR3 DNA sequence: TGTGCCAGCAGTGAAGGGACAGTCAATGAGCAGTTCTTC.

This chain links TRBV28 with TRBJ1-2; 7 bases align to TRBD1. The CDR3 is made up of 13 amino acids. The V gene end was trimmed by 5 bases and the J gene end by 1 base; junction bases not matched to a gene: 1. Germline V gives CDR1 MDHEN, CDR2 SYDVKM. The CDR3 coding sequence is TGTGCCAGCAGTCGGGACAGTAACTATGGCTACACCTTC. Protein product: CASSRDSNYGYTF.

The chain combines TRBV7-3 with TRBJ2-6; 9 bases fit TRBD1. Per the germline V gene, CDR1 is SGHTA and CDR2 is FQGTGA. The ends lost 3 bases at V and 9 bases at J; junction bases unmatched: 0. The CDR3 length is 13 residues. CDR3 protein: CASSLGQGNVLTF. In nucleotides, the CDR3 is TGTGCCAGCAGCTTGGGACAGGGCAACGTCCTGACTTTC.

J is TRBJ1-5 and V is TRBV28; 7 bases are shared with TRBD1. CDR1 is MDHEN and CDR2 is SYDVKM in the germline V gene. The CDR3 contains 16 residues. The V and J ends lost 6 bases and 1 base, in that order; junction bases with no gene match: 9. CDR3 coding DNA: TGTGCCAGCAGCTCAAGCCGCAGGGGGAGCAATCAGCCCCAGCATTTT. Translating gives CASSSSRRGSNQPQHF.

The chain combines TRBV28 with TRBJ2-7; perhaps TRBD2 as D (5 bases). The germline V and J ends were trimmed by 0 bases and 2 bases, with 8 bases remaining between them. CDR3 length: 14 amino acids. CDR1 is MDHEN, CDR2 SYDVKM, per germline. The CDR3: CASSLWAAAYEQYF. DNA for the CDR3: TGTGCCAGCAGTTTATGGGCAGCGGCCTACGAGCAGTACTTC.

V and J are TRBV4-1 and TRBJ2-4, with a weak D call TRBD2 (5 bases). The CDR3 extends over 17 amino acids. V was trimmed by 3 bases and J by 0 bases, leaving 15 bases between them. Germline V gene data show CDR1 as MGHRA and CDR2 as YSYEKL. CDR3 protein: CASSHQTRGVAKNIQYF. The CDR3 bases are TGCGCCAGCAGCCACCAAACCCGGGGAGTAGCCAAAAACATTCAGTACTTC.

The chain carries TRBV6-4 and TRBJ2-1; weak D call: TRBD1 (5 bases). Looked up from germline, CDR1 is MRHNA and CDR2 is SNTAGT. Trimming left V 4 bases short and J 5 bases short, with 12 bases between. This CDR3 has 14 amino acids. CDR3 DNA: TGTGCCAGCAGTGCCGACAGAGCTAACAATGAGCAGTTCTTC. Its protein product is CASSADRANNEQFF.

This clone has more than one count but fewer than ten. The V and J genes are TRBV27 and TRBJ2-3; 9 bases are a match to TRBD2. CDR3 length: 14 amino acids. Germline lookup yields CDR1 MNHEY and CDR2 SMNVEV (reference sequence). The V and J ends lost 3 bases and 3 bases, in that order; junction bases with no gene match: 1. The CDR3 is CASSLSGGTDTQYF. Written as DNA, the CDR3 is TGTGCCAGCAGTTTGAGCGGGGGGACAGATACGCAGTATTTT.

V is TRBV4-1 and J is TRBJ2-1; D is possibly TRBD1 (6 bases). V was shortened by 4 bases and J by 5 bases, with 12 bases between the two germline ends. The CDR3 extends over 14 amino acids. Looked up from germline, CDR1 is MGHRA and CDR2 is YSYEKL. This CDR3 reads CASSPARGNNEQFF. The CDR3 coding sequence is TGCGCCAGCAGCCCCGCCAGGGGAAACAATGAGCAGTTCTTC.

The chain couples TRBV28 to TRBJ2-7; 8 bases are a match to TRBD1. CDR1 MDHEN and CDR2 SYDVKM come from the germline V gene. Trimming at V came to 4 bases and at J to 6 bases, leaving 11 bases not matched to a gene. CDR3 length: 15 residues. The CDR3 nucleotides are TGTGCCAGCAGTTGGCCGACAGGGGATTCGGTCGAGCAGTACTTC. It specifies CASSWPTGDSVEQYF. Full variable domain (outside the CDR3, taken from reference TRBV28 and TRBJ2-7): DVKVTQSSRYLVKRTGEKVFLECVQDMDHENMFWYRQDPGLGLRLIYFSYDVKMKEKGDIPEGYSVSREKKERFSLILESASTNQTSMYLCASSWPTGDSVEQYFGPGTRLTVT.

The V call is TRBV5-1, the J call TRBJ2-7, with 7 positions matching TRBD2. Losses at the gene ends were 4 bases for V and 4 bases for J; bases not matched to a gene: 5. In germline, CDR1 is SGHRS, CDR2 YFSETQ. The CDR3 spans 13 residues. CDR3 sequence: CASSPQGLYEQYF. The CDR3, as DNA: TGCGCCAGCAGCCCCCAGGGACTATACGAGCAGTACTTC.

The genes are TRBV3-1 (or the pseudogene TRBV3-2) and TRBJ1-4; 7 nucleotides match TRBD1. Germline CDR1 LGHDT, CDR2 YNNKEL (reference sequence). The CDR3 totals 15 residues. Trimming took 2 bases from V and 8 from J; bases not matched to a gene: 8. CDR3 in amino acids: CASSQRTGDYEKLFF. CDR3 nucleotide sequence: TGTGCCAGCAGCCAACGGACAGGTGACTACGAAAAACTGTTTTTT.

The chain uses TRBV27 and TRBJ2-3, with TRBD1 matching over 8 bases. The CDR3 extends over 15 amino acids. V lost 6 bases, J lost 0 bases, and 5 bases stayed unmatched. In germline, CDR1 is MNHEY, CDR2 SMNVEV (reference sequence). As DNA, the CDR3 is TGTGCCAGCAGAGACAGGGGTCATAGCACAGATACGCAGTATTTT. It specifies CASRDRGHSTDTQYF.

This sequence joins TRBV11-2 and TRBJ2-3, with 12 bases fitting TRBD2. Trimming removed 5 bases from V and 3 bases from J; junction bases left unmatched: 6. There are 16 residues in the CDR3. Germline assignment: CDR1 SGHAT and CDR2 FQNNGV. CDR3 sequence (DNA): TGTGCCAGCAGCCCCACCCTAGCGGGGGGGACAGATACGCAGTATTTT. Encoded protein: CASSPTLAGGTDTQYF.

This clone showed up many times. The genes are TRBV11-3 and TRBJ1-2, with 8 bases matching TRBD1. J was trimmed by 6 bases and V by 4 bases; bases with no gene match: 10. The germline CDR1 and CDR2 sequences are SGHNT and YENEEA. The CDR3 extends over 15 amino acids. The chain's CDR3 is CASSSNRGYRDGYTF. In DNA, the CDR3 is TGTGCCAGCAGCTCAAACAGGGGGTACCGTGATGGCTACACCTTC.

The chain uses TRBV5-4 and TRBJ1-5; 9 bases fit TRBD1. Germline CDR1 SGHNT, CDR2 YYREEE (reference sequence). Losses at the gene ends were 4 bases for V and 2 bases for J; bases not matched to a gene: 13. This CDR3 comprises 18 residues. CDR3 sequence reads: CASSPGPGTGMGNQPQHF. The CDR3 DNA sequence: TGTGCCAGCAGCCCCGGTCCCGGGACAGGGATGGGCAATCAGCCCCAGCATTTT.

This clone turned up a few times. The V gene is TRBV5-1, the J gene TRBJ2-2; the D gene is possibly TRBD1 (6 bases). CDR1 and CDR2 from the germline V gene are SGHRS and YFSETQ. Deletions cut 0 bases from V and 5 bases from J, with 11 bases between. The CDR3 runs to 15 residues. DNA of the CDR3: TGCGCCAGCAGCTTGGCTCAGGGGAAGACCGGGGAGCTGTTTTTT. Translation gives CASSLAQGKTGELFF.